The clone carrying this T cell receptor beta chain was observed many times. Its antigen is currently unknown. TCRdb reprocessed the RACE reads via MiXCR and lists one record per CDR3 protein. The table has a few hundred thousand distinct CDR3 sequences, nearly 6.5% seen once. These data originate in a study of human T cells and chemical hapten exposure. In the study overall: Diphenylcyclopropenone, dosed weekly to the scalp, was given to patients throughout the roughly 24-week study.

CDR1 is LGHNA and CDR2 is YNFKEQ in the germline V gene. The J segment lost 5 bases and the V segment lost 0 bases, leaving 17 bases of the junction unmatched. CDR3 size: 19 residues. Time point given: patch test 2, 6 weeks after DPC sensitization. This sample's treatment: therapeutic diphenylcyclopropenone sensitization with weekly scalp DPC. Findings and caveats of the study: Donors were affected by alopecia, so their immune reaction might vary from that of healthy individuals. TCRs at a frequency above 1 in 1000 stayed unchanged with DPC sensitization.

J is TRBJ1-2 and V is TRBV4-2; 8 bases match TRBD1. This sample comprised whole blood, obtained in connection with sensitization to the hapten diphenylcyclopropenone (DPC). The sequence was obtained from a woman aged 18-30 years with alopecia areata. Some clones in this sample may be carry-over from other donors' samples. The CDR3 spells CASSQDWQAGGQDKYGYTF. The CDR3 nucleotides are TGTGCCAGCAGCCAAGATTGGCAAGCTGGGGGACAGGATAAGTATGGCTACACCTTC.